Below, one T cell receptor beta chain is given with its context. The record originates from a study of blood T cell repertoires in COVID-19. Study-level information: There were acute and convalescent COVID-19 samples, and they came from the United States, Italy and Spain. From T cells, B-cell-depleted T cells, or PBMCs came the material, which was cDNA or gDNA.

This CDR3 has 14 amino acids. CDR1 is LGHNA and CDR2 is YSLEER in the germline V gene. The V and J ends lost 3 bases and 5 bases, in that order; junction bases with no gene match: 4. Assay: immunoSEQ multiplex PCR; the TCRdb copy retains only in-frame clones and omits some. The sample holds about 250,000 clones, approximately 85% seen once. Sequenced material: peripheral blood. The clonotype was recovered from a man aged 50-60 years with active or convalescent COVID-19. This sequence joins TRBV4-3 and TRBJ1-5, with 7 bases matching TRBD1. CDR3 loop: CASSQWTGDQPQHF. In DNA, the CDR3 is TGCGCCAGCAGCCAGTGGACAGGAGATCAGCCCCAGCATTTT.